This T cell receptor beta chain was sequenced during a study of shared clonotypes between healthy human individuals. Clones were read by immunoSEQ multiplex PCR, and TCRdb kept only the in-frame ones, dropping some. Among millions of clones listed, around 93% were seen once. As to this clone: Its antigen is unknown.

Naive-designated CD8 cells lacked CD45RO, were positively enriched for CCR7, and omitted terminally differentiated effector memory CD45RA+ cells. This CDR3 is built from 15 residues. Germline V gives CDR1 SGHRS, CDR2 YFSETQ. V lost 2 bases to trimming and J lost 2 bases; unmatched junction nucleotides: 1. Broader study findings: Only blood was sampled, and tissue TCR repertoires likely differ from blood ones.

The sample consisted of naive CD8+ T cells from PBMCs. The receptor's source is a man between 18 and 29 years old in good health. Some clones in this sample may be carry-over from other donors' samples. The chain couples TRBV5-1 to TRBJ2-1, with 10 bases lining up with TRBD2. CDR3 DNA sequence: TGCGCCAGCAGCTTAACTAGCGGGGCCTACAATGAGCAGTTCTTC. As protein: CASSLTSGAYNEQFF.